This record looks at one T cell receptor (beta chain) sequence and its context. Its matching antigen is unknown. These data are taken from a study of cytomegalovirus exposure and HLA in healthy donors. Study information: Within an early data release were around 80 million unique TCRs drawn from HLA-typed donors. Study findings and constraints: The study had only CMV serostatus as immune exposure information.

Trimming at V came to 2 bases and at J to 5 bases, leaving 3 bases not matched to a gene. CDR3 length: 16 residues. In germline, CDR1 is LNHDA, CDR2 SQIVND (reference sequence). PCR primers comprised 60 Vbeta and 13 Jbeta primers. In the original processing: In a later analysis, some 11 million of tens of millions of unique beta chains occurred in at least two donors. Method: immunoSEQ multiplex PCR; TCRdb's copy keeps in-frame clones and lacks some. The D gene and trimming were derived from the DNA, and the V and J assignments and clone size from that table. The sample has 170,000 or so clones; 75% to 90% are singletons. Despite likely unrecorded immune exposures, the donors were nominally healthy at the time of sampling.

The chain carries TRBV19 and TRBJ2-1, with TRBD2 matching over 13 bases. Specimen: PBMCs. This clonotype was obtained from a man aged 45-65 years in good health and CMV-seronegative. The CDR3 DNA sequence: TGTGCCAGTAGTATACGGGGACTAGCGGGGAACAATGAGCAGTTCTTC. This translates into CASSIRGLAGNNEQFF. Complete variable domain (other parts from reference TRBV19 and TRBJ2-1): DGGITQSPKYLFRKEGQNVTLSCEQNLNHDAMYWYRQDPGQGLRLIYYSQIVNDFQKGDIAEGYSVSREKKESFPLTVTSAQKNPTAFYLCASSIRGLAGNNEQFFGPGTRLTVL.